Sequencing of this T cell receptor beta chain was carried out in a study of blood T cells in healthy people across ages. Study overall: About one barcoded beta molecule per two T cells came from capture by template switching. General study findings and limits: The percentage of naive T cells correlated strongly with TCR beta diversity. With age, beta diversity per million T cells declined roughly linearly, significantly by 35 to 40.

In germline, CDR1 is SQVTM, CDR2 ANQGSEA. This CDR3 spans 13 amino acids. Trimming removed 5 bases at V and 0 bases at J, with 11 bases between. The use of a sample-barcoded 5' primer and a J-beta primer mix characterized a second PCR of roughly 7 to 11 cycles. Carrying 12 random nucleotides, a template-switch adaptor labeled each individual cDNA molecule. TCRdb independently ran MiXCR on the 5' RACE reads; one entry per CDR3 protein. The data hold approximately 1,700,000 distinct CDR3 sequences, with 30% to 40% observed a single time. This clonotype occurred a few times. Its specificity is unknown. The sequenced sample consisted of blood. The source is a human donor in good health. V is TRBV29-1 and J is TRBJ2-7; D is ambiguous. As DNA, the CDR3 is TGCAGCGTTAGGACGCCCGGCTCCTACGAGCAGTACTTC. Translating gives CSVRTPGSYEQYF.